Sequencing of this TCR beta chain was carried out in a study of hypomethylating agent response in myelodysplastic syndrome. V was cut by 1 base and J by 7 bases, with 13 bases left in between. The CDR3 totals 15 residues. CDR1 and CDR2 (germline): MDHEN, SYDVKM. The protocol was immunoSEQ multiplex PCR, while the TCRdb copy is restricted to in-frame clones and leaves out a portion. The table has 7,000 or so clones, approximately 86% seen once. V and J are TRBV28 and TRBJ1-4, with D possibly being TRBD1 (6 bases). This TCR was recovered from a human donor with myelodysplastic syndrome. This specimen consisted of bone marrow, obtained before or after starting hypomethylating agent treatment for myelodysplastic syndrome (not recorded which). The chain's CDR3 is CASSLFQGPGEKLFF. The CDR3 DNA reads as TGTGCCAGCAGTTTATTTCAGGGGCCCGGTGAAAAACTGTTTTTT. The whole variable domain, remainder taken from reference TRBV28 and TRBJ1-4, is DVKVTQSSRYLVKRTGEKVFLECVQDMDHENMFWYRQDPGLGLRLIYFSYDVKMKEKGDIPEGYSVSREKKERFSLILESASTNQTSMYLCASSLFQGPGEKLFFGSGTQLSVL.